This T cell receptor beta chain was sequenced during a study of cytomegalovirus exposure and HLA in healthy donors. The PCR had 60 Vbeta and 13 Jbeta primers. Clones were read by immunoSEQ multiplex PCR, and TCRdb kept only the in-frame ones, dropping some. In the table there are 150,000 to 200,000 clones, 79% of which are singletons. Germline V lookup: CDR1 SGHRS, CDR2 YFSETQ. The CDR3 has 12 amino acids. The chain has TRBV5-1 and TRBJ2-5, with D possibly TRBD2 on 5 matching bases. Near its end, the DNA agrees better with TRBJ2-7, so the J call may be wrong. What was sequenced was PBMCs. This receptor was obtained from a woman aged 40 to 49 in good health and CMV-seronegative. CDR3 residues: CASSYGVSEQYF. The CDR3 DNA follows: TGCGCCAGCAGCTACGGGGTGAGCGAGCAGTACTTC.